The source of this T cell receptor (beta chain) is a study of metastatic and nonmetastatic thyroid tumors. From the PCR reads, TCRdb re-called clones with MiXCR. The sample yields tens of thousands of clones, around 13% seen once. Thyroid surgery had not been preceded by any treatment in any patient. This clone was picked up many times. Other nucleotide sequences from this sample produce the same CDR3. The clonotype originates from a female donor with papillary thyroid cancer or a benign thyroid nodule (not recorded which). Some clones in this sample may be carry-over from other donors' samples. The sequenced sample was tumor tissue.

The CDR3 DNA follows: TGTGCCAGCAGCCAAGCTGCAGGGGGAGGGTCACCCCTCCACTTT. It codes for CASSQAAGGGSPLHF. The V and J genes are TRBV3-1 and TRBJ1-6, with 7 bases identical to TRBD1. Per the germline V gene, CDR1 is LGHDT and CDR2 is YNNKEL (reference sequence). There are 15 residues in the CDR3. The V gene end was trimmed by 1 base and the J gene end by 10 bases; junction bases not matched to a gene: 7.